The sequence of this T cell receptor (beta chain) was determined in a study of blood T cell repertoires in COVID-19. Study overall: Spain, Italy and the United States supplied samples that represented acute and convalescent COVID-19. In each case, the material was cDNA or gDNA derived from T cells, B-cell-depleted T cells, or PBMCs.

The CDR3 spans 13 residues. The V end was cut by 1 base, the J end by 11 bases, with 9 bases between. Germline loops: CDR1 LGHNA, CDR2 YSLEER. Authors' data handling: Cell counts per sample came from amplifying reference gene primers. The protocol was immunoSEQ multiplex PCR, while the TCRdb copy is restricted to in-frame clones and leaves out a portion. V, J and clone size are those of that table, while D and trimming were read from the DNA. The table lists 140,000 to 150,000 clones, 88% of them singletons. The V gene is TRBV4-3, the J gene TRBJ1-6; perhaps TRBD1 as D (6 bases). The sequence derives from a human donor in a cohort sampled during active COVID-19. Sequencing was performed on peripheral blood. CDR3 sequence reads: CASSQAGVAPLHF. DNA of the CDR3: TGCGCCAGCAGCCAAGCAGGGGTGGCACCCCTCCACTTT.